Each of the 22 T cell receptor beta chains below was sequenced from the same sample in a study of cytomegalovirus exposure and HLA in healthy donors. 13 Jbeta primers and 60 Vbeta primers were used for the PCR. Sequenced by immunoSEQ multiplex PCR; TCRdb stores in-frame clones only, minus some. This table has over 100,000 clones, just under 70% appearing once. The sequenced sample was PBMCs. The receptor source for this set is a man younger than 40 in good health and CMV-seropositive.

J is TRBJ1-1 and V is TRBV29-1; D possibly corresponds to TRBD1 (6 bases). The CDR3 covers 14 residues. The V gene lost 6 bases and the J gene lost 5 bases, with 19 bases spanning the gap. Germline assignment: CDR1 SQVTM and CDR2 ANQGSEA. The CDR3 region is CSVEAGARDTEAFF. Written as DNA, the CDR3 is TGCAGCGTAGAGGCGGGGGCGCGGGATACTGAAGCTTTCTTT. Together with reference TRBV29-1 and TRBJ1-1, the CDR3 gives the full variable domain: SAVISQKPSRDICQRGTSLTIQCQVDSQVTMMFWYRQQPGQSLTLIATANQGSEATYESGFVIDKFPISRPNLTFSTLTVSNMSPEDSSIYLCSVEAGARDTEAFFGQGTRLTVV.

V is TRBV21-1 and J is TRBJ2-7; the D segment call TRBD1 is taken from the table without a DNA check. TRBV21-1 is a documented pseudogene. The CDR3 extends over 14 amino acids. CDR3 DNA sequence: TGTGCCAGCAGCAAATCGTCCGGGACACCTAGGGAGTACGTC. Residues: CASSKSSGTPREYV.

The rearrangement joins TRBV5-6 to TRBJ2-5, with D perhaps TRBD1 (6 bases). The germline gives CDR1 SGHDT, CDR2 YYEEEE. The ends were cut back, 5 bases at V and 3 bases at J, with 14 bases in the middle. This CDR3 is 14 amino acids long. CDR3 nucleotide sequence: TGTGCCAGCAGTAAGGCCTGGACAGAAGAGACCCAGTACTTC. This sequence encodes CASSKAWTEETQYF.

The chain uses TRBV10-3 and TRBJ1-2; 7 bases fit TRBD1. Trimming cost V 8 bases and J 4 bases; bases outside gene matches: 7. From germline, CDR1 is ENHRY and CDR2 SYGVKD. CDR3 length equals 13 residues. The CDR3 protein is CAIGDRDGYGYTF. The CDR3 DNA sequence: TGTGCCATCGGAGACAGGGACGGCTATGGCTACACCTTC.

The rearrangement uses TRBV18 and TRBJ1-3; the D is unclear. Germline V CDR1 and CDR2: KGHSH, LQKENI. The CDR3 consists of 17 residues. Deletions cut 0 bases from V and 0 bases from J, with 12 bases between. In DNA form, the CDR3 reads TGTGCCAGCTCACCACCGGTCAGATGGCCCTCTGGAAACACCATATATTTT. Protein product: CASSPPVRWPSGNTIYF.

The chain recombines TRBV5-8 with TRBJ2-7; 8 nucleotides align to TRBD1. CDR3 length: 15 amino acids. In germline, CDR1 is SGHTS, CDR2 YDEGEE. With 0 bases clipped from V and 3 bases from J, the junction kept 5 bases outside the gene matches. CDR3: CASSLGQGTNYEQYF. The DNA of the CDR3 is TGTGCCAGCAGCTTGGGACAGGGGACGAACTACGAGCAGTACTTC.

The chain employs TRBV18 and TRBJ2-7; TRBD1 matches at 7 bases. Per the germline V gene, CDR1 is KGHSH and CDR2 is LQKENI. The CDR3 extends over 15 amino acids. V was clipped by 1 base and J by 1 base; unmatched bases: 4. The DNA for the CDR3 is TGTGCCAGCTCACCACAGTGGGACAGATCCTACGAGCAGTACTTC. Translation gives CASSPQWDRSYEQYF.

The chain combines TRBV19 with TRBJ2-7, with D hard to call. The CDR3 length is 16 residues. Germline CDR1 reads LNHDA; CDR2 reads SQIVND (reference sequence). With 4 bases removed from V and 2 bases from J, the gap between germline ends came to 18 bases. The CDR3 DNA sequence: TGTGCCAGTAGTAGGTCGATGGTGACACCGACCTACGAGCAGTACTTC. It specifies CASSRSMVTPTYEQYF.

The chain recombines TRBV29-1 with TRBJ1-1; 7 nucleotides match TRBD1. CDR1 and CDR2 (germline): SQVTM, ANQGSEA. The CDR3 is 14 amino acids. The V segment lost 7 bases and the J segment 1 base; nucleotides outside the gene matches: 9. The CDR3 sequence is CSAVNRGSNTEAFF. The CDR3 coding sequence is TGCAGCGCCGTTAACAGGGGCTCGAACACTGAAGCTTTCTTT.

This rearrangement joins TRBV7-9 to TRBJ1-1; TRBD1 aligns across 11 bases. In germline, CDR1 is SEHNR, CDR2 FQNEAQ (reference sequence). The V segment lost 2 bases and the J segment 1 base; nucleotides outside the gene matches: 6. The CDR3 extends over 17 amino acids. The CDR3 is CASSLRTGGFTNTEAFF. CDR3 in DNA: TGTGCCAGCAGCTTACGGACAGGGGGCTTCACGAACACTGAAGCTTTCTTT. The full variable domain, in which reference TRBV7-9 and TRBJ1-1 provide the parts outside the CDR3, is DTGVSQNPRHKITKRGQNVTFRCDPISEHNRLYWYRQTLGQGPEFLTYFQNEAQLEKSRLLSDRFSAERPKGSFSTLEIQRTEQGDSAMYLCASSLRTGGFTNTEAFFGQGTRLTVV.

The chain joins TRBV4-3 to TRBJ2-6; tentative D call: TRBD2 (7 bases). V lost 3 bases and J 4 bases, leaving 16 bases between the germline ends. Germline CDR1 is LGHNA and CDR2 is YSLEER. This CDR3 comprises 17 residues. The CDR3 region has the DNA TGCGCCAGCAGCCATATTGAGGGGGGGAAGGGGGCCAACGTCCTGACTTTC. This encodes CASSHIEGGKGANVLTF.

V gene TRBV10-3 combines with J gene TRBJ2-3, with TRBD2 matching over 10 bases. J was trimmed by 1 base and V by 6 bases; bases with no gene match: 4. This CDR3 spans 15 amino acids. CDR1 and CDR2 from the germline V gene are ENHRY and SYGVKD. The CDR3 sequence: CAIREREGRTDTQYF. In DNA form, the CDR3 reads TGTGCCATCAGGGAGCGGGAGGGCCGCACAGATACGCAGTATTTT.

CDR3 bases: TGTGCCAGCAGCTTGGGACCGGGGGTCACAGATACGCAGTATTTT. This gives the protein CASSLGPGVTDTQYF. The chain joins TRBV5-6 to TRBJ2-3, with D tentatively TRBD2 (6 bases). The V and J ends lost 0 bases and 2 bases respectively, with 10 bases between them. The CDR3 contains 15 residues. Germline V gives CDR1 SGHDT, CDR2 YYEEEE.

A remark on this clone: A junction boundary mismatches the germline segment, possibly from a read error. This sample also contains other DNA sequences that code for the same CDR3. The gene calls are TRBV9 and TRBJ1-1; tentative D call: TRBD1 (5 bases). CDR1 and CDR2 (germline): SGDLS, YYNGEE. CDR3 length equals 14 residues. The CDR3 DNA sequence: TGTGCTAGCAGCCCCAGCAGGGATACGAGGGAAGCTTTCTTT. Translation gives CASSPSRDTREAFF.

Remarks on this clone: Given the absence of the conserved phenylalanine or tryptophan at the CDR3 end, a read error is likely. The chain has TRBV6-6 and TRBJ1-2, with D unclear. CDR1 and CDR2 (germline): MNHNY, SVGAGI (reference sequence). Trimming cost V 4 bases and J 8 bases, with 14 bases left between them. The CDR3 runs to 13 residues. The CDR3 bases are TGTGCCAGCAGTTCGCGAGGGCTAAAAGGCTACACCTCC. As protein: CASSSRGLKGYTS.

The chain uses TRBV6-5 and TRBJ2-1, with 7 bases fitting TRBD2. J gave up 10 bases and V 10 bases, and 16 bases lay outside the gene matches. Germline lookup yields CDR1 MNHEY and CDR2 SVGAGI. The CDR3 has 14 residues. CDR3 region: CATESGLGEREQFF. In DNA, the CDR3 is TGTGCCACCGAGTCAGGACTAGGGGAACGAGAGCAGTTCTTC.

The rearrangement joins TRBV7-8 to TRBJ1-5; 12 nucleotides match TRBD1. Trimming cost V 4 bases and J 7 bases; bases outside gene matches: 5. CDR3 length equals 15 residues. CDR1 and CDR2 (germline): SGHVS, FQNEAQ. CDR3 in amino acids: CASSSVGTGGQPQHF. The CDR3 nucleotides read TGTGCCAGCAGCTCAGTAGGGACAGGGGGCCAGCCCCAGCATTTT.

Of note for this clone: The junction does not match germline at one end; this may be a read error. The CDR3 loop is CASSPGVSSYTEQFF. CDR3 nucleotides: TGTGCCAGCAGTCCAGGGGTTAGCTCCTACACTGAGCAGTTCTTC. The chain is built from TRBV25-1 and TRBJ2-1; a possible D gene is TRBD1 (6 bases). Germline lookup yields CDR1 MGHDK and CDR2 SYGVNS. CDR3 length equals 15 residues.

This clone was found a few times. V and J are TRBV27 and TRBJ2-7; D gene ambiguous. Germline lookup yields CDR1 MNHEY and CDR2 SMNVEV (reference sequence). V was pared by 4 bases and J by 0 bases, with 4 bases between. The CDR3 is 12 amino acids. This CDR3 reads CASSSSSYEQYV. In DNA form, the CDR3 reads TGTGCCAGCAGTTCTAGCTCCTACGAGCAGTACGTC.

This clone was seen a handful of times. This chain joins TRBV7-2 and TRBJ2-3; a possible D gene is TRBD2 (6 bases). CDR3 length: 15 residues. V dropped 4 bases and J dropped 0 bases, with 11 bases sitting between them. Germline V gives CDR1 SGHTA, CDR2 FQGNSA. The CDR3: CASSYSGFSTDTQYF. CDR3 DNA sequence: TGTGCCAGCAGCTACAGCGGGTTCAGCACAGATACGCAGTATTTT.

The chain couples TRBV7-3 to TRBJ2-2; 7 bases are shared with TRBD2. The CDR3 totals 14 residues. Trimming took 5 bases from V and 3 from J; bases not matched to a gene: 3. Per the germline V gene, CDR1 is SGHTA and CDR2 is FQGTGA. In nucleotides, the CDR3 is TGTGCCAGCAGCCCTAGCGGACACACCGGGGAGCTGTTTTTT. It translates to CASSPSGHTGELFF.

The J gene is TRBJ2-2, the V gene TRBV6-5; a possible D gene is TRBD1 (6 bases). The CDR3 is made up of 15 amino acids. Germline lookup yields CDR1 MNHEY and CDR2 SVGAGI. Deletions cut 7 bases from V and 6 bases from J, with 18 bases between. The CDR3 sequence is CASIPGTGTAGELFF. The CDR3 DNA reads as TGTGCCAGCATTCCCGGCACAGGGACCGCCGGGGAGCTGTTTTTT.